This TCR beta chain was sequenced in a study of blood T cells in healthy people across ages. In the study overall: About one barcoded TCR beta cDNA was captured per two T cells.

Ranging in age from about 6 to 100, the donors were healthy Caucasian individuals from Russia. No fewer than 5 micrograms of total RNA were isolated from every sample. The second PCR ran about 6 to 11 cycles with a sample-barcoded 5' primer and J-beta primers. TCRdb fed the 5' RACE reads into MiXCR, producing one record per CDR3 protein. The table includes about 640,000 distinct CDR3 sequences, about 54% detected once. The V end was cut by 1 base, the J end by 0 bases, with 10 bases between. The CDR3 loop spans 15 amino acids. Germline lookup yields CDR1 LGHDT and CDR2 YNNKEL (reference sequence). This clonotype was obtained from a man aged 60 to 69 in good health. Input material: blood. The V gene is TRBV3-1, the J gene TRBJ2-7, with D hard to call. CDR3 amino acids: CASSQGRRSSYEQYF. The CDR3 DNA follows: TGTGCCAGCAGCCAAGGTCGCCGGAGCTCCTACGAGCAGTACTTC.